The 15 T cell receptor beta chains given below trace back to one sample, sequenced in a study of OX40 agonist ivuxolimab in advanced cancers. Generated by immunoSEQ multiplex PCR, the TCRdb table keeps only in-frame clones and is missing some. The table has tens of thousands of clones, approximately 75% seen once. The sample here was CD4+ or CD8+ T cells sorted from blood, taken in a trial of the OX40 agonist ivuxolimab. Receptors originate from an adult with an advanced solid tumor such as melanoma, head and neck, liver or kidney cancer.

This clone appeared a single time. The rearrangement links TRBV7-9 to TRBJ2-3; 9 bases are a match to TRBD2. V gave up 2 bases and J gave up 4 bases; unmatched junction bases: 13. The CDR3 is made up of 18 amino acids. From germline, CDR1 is SEHNR and CDR2 FQNEAQ (reference sequence). This CDR3 is CASSLPFRLAGLSDTQYF. For the CDR3, the DNA is TGTGCCAGCAGCTTACCCTTCCGGCTAGCGGGGTTATCAGATACGCAGTATTTT.

V is TRBV7-2 and J is TRBJ2-3; no definite D call. Trimming left V 5 bases short and J 5 bases short, with 8 bases between. Germline CDR1 and CDR2: SGHTA and FQGNSA. This CDR3 has 12 amino acids. In DNA, the CDR3 is TGTGCCAGCAGCCAACTGGTAGATACGCAGTATTTT. Encoded protein: CASSQLVDTQYF.

The chain has TRBV6-5 and TRBJ2-3; TRBD2 matches at 14 bases. The V segment lost 5 bases and the J segment 5 bases; nucleotides outside the gene matches: 3. The CDR3 runs to 15 residues. In germline, CDR1 is MNHEY, CDR2 SVGAGI. CDR3 sequence (DNA): TGTGCCAGCAGTCGACTAGCGGGGGGGGGAGATACGCAGTATTTT. Translation gives CASSRLAGGGDTQYF.

V gene TRBV11-3 combines with J gene TRBJ2-5; D is undetermined. The V gene lost 0 bases and the J gene lost 0 bases, with 11 bases spanning the gap. Germline V gives CDR1 SGHNT, CDR2 YENEEA. This CDR3 region has 16 residues. In DNA form, the CDR3 reads TGTGCCAGCAGCTTAGAAGTCTCACAGTACCAAGAGACCCAGTACTTC. Protein sequence: CASSLEVSQYQETQYF.

This sequence joins TRBV18 and TRBJ1-5; the D gene is possibly TRBD1 (5 bases). Looked up from germline, CDR1 is KGHSH and CDR2 is LQKENI. V shed 4 bases and J shed 1 base, with 17 bases lying between them. This CDR3 has 17 amino acids. The CDR3, as DNA: TGTGCCAGCTCACATATGTGTGGGGGGGGGAGCAATCAGCCCCAGCATTTT. Translation: CASSHMCGGGSNQPQHF. The whole variable domain, remainder taken from reference TRBV18 and TRBJ1-5, is NAGVMQNPRHLVRRRGQEARLRCSPMKGHSHVYWYRQLPEEGLKFMVYLQKENIIDESGMPKERFSAEFPKEGPSILRIQQVVRGDSAAYFCASSHMCGGGSNQPQHFGDGTRLSIL.

J is TRBJ2-3 and V is TRBV2, with 8 bases that match TRBD1. V lost 4 bases and J lost 6; bases outside the gene matches: 9. Germline CDR1 SNHLY, CDR2 FYNNEI. The CDR3 is made up of 15 amino acids. The CDR3 spells CASSADRGQRDTQYF. The CDR3 DNA reads as TGTGCCAGCAGTGCTGACAGGGGCCAGAGGGATACGCAGTATTTT.

This chain's CDR3 is CASSPAGGETGLDYGYTF. In DNA, the CDR3 is TGCGCCAGCAGCCCAGCAGGGGGAGAGACAGGGTTGGACTATGGCTACACCTTC. The gene calls are TRBV5-1 and TRBJ1-2, with TRBD1 matching over 7 bases. V gave up 4 bases and J gave up 3 bases; unmatched junction bases: 18. This CDR3 region has 18 residues. Per the germline V gene, CDR1 is SGHRS and CDR2 is YFSETQ.

This clone was found a few times. The chain carries TRBV6-1 and TRBJ1-1, with TRBD1 matching 7 bases. J lost 2 bases, V lost 10 bases, and 7 bases had no gene match. Germline V CDR1 and CDR2: MNHNS, SASEGT. The CDR3 length is 13 residues. CDR3 in DNA: TGTGCCATCCATAGACAGGGAAACACTGAAGCTTTCTTT. Translation gives CAIHRQGNTEAFF.

The rearrangement uses TRBV5-6 and TRBJ2-2; 10 bases agree with TRBD2. The junction had 9 bases not matched to a gene; V was cut back by 0 bases and J by 7 bases. Germline assignment: CDR1 SGHDT and CDR2 YYEEEE. The CDR3 loop spans 17 amino acids. The DNA of the CDR3 is TGTGCCAGCAGCTTGGGACCCAGCGGGGGGGCCAACGGGGAGCTGTTTTTT. It specifies CASSLGPSGGANGELFF. The full variable domain, in which reference TRBV5-6 and TRBJ2-2 provide the parts outside the CDR3, is DAGVTQSPTHLIKTRGQQVTLRCSPKSGHDTVSWYQQALGQGPQFIFQYYEEEERQRGNFPDRFSGHQFPNYSSELNVNALLLGDSALYLCASSLGPSGGANGELFFGEGSRLTVL.

V and J are TRBV6-4 and TRBJ2-7; 7 bases fit TRBD2. CDR1 is MRHNA and CDR2 is SNTAGT in the germline V gene. The CDR3 is 15 amino acids. J gave up 2 bases and V 2 bases, and 6 bases lay outside the gene matches. The CDR3 DNA sequence: TGTGCCAGCAGTGACGCAGCGGGGCCTGCCTACGAGCAGTACTTC. Translated: CASSDAAGPAYEQYF.

The chain combines TRBV7-6 with TRBJ1-1; D unclear. CDR1 is SGHVS and CDR2 is FNYEAQ in the germline V gene. The CDR3 has 14 residues. The V end was cut by 3 bases, the J end by 0 bases, with 8 bases between. CDR3 region: CASSLDDMNTEAFF. As DNA, the CDR3 is TGTGCCAGCAGCTTGGACGATATGAACACTGAAGCTTTCTTT.

V gene TRBV7-2 combines with J gene TRBJ1-2; a weak D match, TRBD1 (5 bases). Germline CDR1 reads SGHTA; CDR2 reads FQGNSA. CDR3 size: 15 residues. V shed 5 bases and J shed 3 bases, with 16 bases lying between them. The CDR3 DNA is TGTGCCAGCAGCCCTTCACGAGGGGCGGACTATGGCTACACCTTC. This sequence encodes CASSPSRGADYGYTF.

In this sample, this clone turned up a few times. This chain links TRBV20-1 with TRBJ1-1; D may be TRBD1 (6 bases). CDR1 is DFQATT, CDR2 SNEGSKA, per germline (reference sequence). Trimming left V 2 bases short and J 10 bases short, with 11 bases between. The CDR3 extends over 11 amino acids. CDR3 bases: TGCAGTGCTAGACAGGGGATCGGAGCTTTCTTT. Translating gives CSARQGIGAFF.

This chain links TRBV6-5 with TRBJ1-1; D unclear. Trimming cost V 9 bases and J 2 bases, with 19 bases left between them. The CDR3 sequence is 15 residues long. Germline V gives CDR1 MNHEY, CDR2 SVGAGI. CDR3 sequence: CASGRAQRPNTEAFF. CDR3 in DNA: TGTGCCAGTGGTCGGGCGCAAAGGCCCAACACTGAAGCTTTCTTT.

This clone was seen only once. J is TRBJ2-7 and V is TRBV7-2; D is undetermined. The CDR3 has 14 amino acids. Germline values: CDR1 SGHTA, CDR2 FQGNSA. Trimming pared 1 base from V and 8 bases from J, leaving 15 bases between. The CDR3 DNA is TGTGCCAGCAGCTTAGGGGCCGATCGAGCCCAGCAGTACTTC. Residues: CASSLGADRAQQYF.